This T cell receptor beta chain comes out of a study of T cell responses to AZD1222 COVID-19 vaccine. Deletions cut 5 bases from V and 0 bases from J, with 6 bases between. In germline, CDR1 is SNHLY, CDR2 FYNNEI. This CDR3 contains 13 residues. Method: immunoSEQ multiplex PCR; TCRdb's copy keeps in-frame clones and lacks some. There are about 110,000 clones in the sample; 75% to 90% occur only once, and around 4.5% lies in the top ten. V gene TRBV2 combines with J gene TRBJ2-3; TRBD2 is a possible D gene (5 bases). The source material was peripheral blood, sampled on day 0 of AZD1222 vaccination. The TCR originated in an adult in good health. CDR3 protein: CASSQRSTDTQYF. The CDR3 region has the DNA TGTGCCAGCAGTCAGCGGAGCACAGATACGCAGTATTTT.